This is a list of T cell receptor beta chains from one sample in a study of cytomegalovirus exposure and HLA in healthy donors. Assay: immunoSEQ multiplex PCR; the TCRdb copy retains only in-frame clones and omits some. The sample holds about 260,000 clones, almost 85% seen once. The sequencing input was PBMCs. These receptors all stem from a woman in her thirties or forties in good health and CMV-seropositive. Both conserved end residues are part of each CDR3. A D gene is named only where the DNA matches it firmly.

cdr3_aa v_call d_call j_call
CASSVSTSGYEQYF TRBV9 TRBD2 TRBJ2-7
CATSRERDSYLTGELFF TRBV15 - TRBJ2-2
CASSRGQGPSRSYEQYF TRBV28 TRBD1 TRBJ2-7
CASSSTLNLYDEQYF TRBV5-1 - TRBJ2-7
CASRPGLDTDTQYF TRBV11-2 TRBD2 TRBJ2-3
CASSPSVGSGSLADTQYF TRBV18 TRBD2 TRBJ2-3
CASRIPGTTDYGYTF TRBV28 - TRBJ1-2
CAISGQADTGELFF TRBV10-3 - TRBJ2-2
CASSASYEQYF TRBV7-2 - TRBJ2-7
CASSYFRDSGYEQYF TRBV6-5 - TRBJ2-7
CASSIDWRNTGELFF TRBV19 - TRBJ2-2
CASSLYDKGYEQYF TRBV7-2 - TRBJ2-7